This entry describes one T cell receptor (beta chain). The sample belongs to a study of blood T cell repertoires in COVID-19. Germline V gives CDR1 SNHLY, CDR2 FYNNEI. The CDR3 loop spans 13 amino acids. V lost 4 bases and J 7 bases, leaving 11 bases between the germline ends. Original analysis: Reference gene primer amplification yielded estimated nucleated cell counts. Produced via immunoSEQ multiplex PCR; TCRdb's table is partial and in-frame only. D and trimming were read from the DNA, whereas the V and J calls and clone size are those reported in that table. The repertoire consists of some 62,000 clones, with around 80% occurring once and the leading ten covering more than 5%.

This TCR derives from a human donor in a cohort sampled during active COVID-19. V is TRBV2 and J is TRBJ1-5; D is ambiguous. The source material was peripheral blood. The DNA for the CDR3 is TGTGCCAGCAGTGTGTCCTTAGTACAGCCCCAGCATTTT. Translation: CASSVSLVQPQHF.